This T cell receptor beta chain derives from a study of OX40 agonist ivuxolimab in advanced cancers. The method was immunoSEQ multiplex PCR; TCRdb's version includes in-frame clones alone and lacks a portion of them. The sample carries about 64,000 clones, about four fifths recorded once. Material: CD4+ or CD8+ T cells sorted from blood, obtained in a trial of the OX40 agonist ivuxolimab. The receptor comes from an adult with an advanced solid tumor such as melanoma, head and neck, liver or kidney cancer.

The CDR3 sequence is CASSWTGGRMETQYF. DNA for the CDR3: TGCGCCAGCAGCTGGACAGGGGGCAGGATGGAGACCCAGTACTTC. The gene calls are TRBV5-1 and TRBJ2-5; 11 nucleotides line up with TRBD1. Germline CDR1 SGHRS, CDR2 YFSETQ. The CDR3 loop spans 15 amino acids. With 3 bases clipped from V and 5 bases from J, the junction kept 6 bases outside the gene matches. Full variable domain (rest looked up from reference TRBV5-1 and TRBJ2-5): KAGVTQTPRYLIKTRGQQVTLSCSPISGHRSVSWYQQTPGQGLQFLFEYFSETQRNKGNFPGRFSGRQFSNSRSEMNVSTLELGDSALYLCASSWTGGRMETQYFGPGTRLLVL.